Below, 21 T cell receptor beta chains from the same sample are listed, as sequenced in a study of blood T cells in healthy people across ages. Next came a second PCR, run for about 6 to 12 cycles, which used a sample-barcoded 5' primer along with a J-beta primer mix. TCRdb redid the calling of the 5' RACE reads with MiXCR, one entry per CDR3 protein. The repertoire includes about 1.5 million distinct CDR3 sequences, 35% to 45% of them detected once, and roughly 7.9% sits in the top ten. Sequencing was done on a sample of blood. Source of these receptors: a woman aged 18-35 years in good health.

Note on this clonotype: Possible read error: a much larger clone is one base away. This chain links TRBV6-2 or TRBV6-3 with TRBJ2-7, with D possibly being TRBD2 (6 bases). In germline, CDR1 is MNHEY, CDR2 SVGEGT. The CDR3 covers 14 residues. V lost 6 bases, J lost 7 bases, and 19 bases lay in between. CDR3 nucleotides: TGTGCCAGCAGGCGACACAATAGCGGTGGTGAGCAGTACTTC. Encoded protein: CASRRHNSGGEQYF.

Comments on this clonotype: This may be a read error, as it is one base from a much larger clone. The V gene is TRBV12-3 or TRBV12-4, the J gene TRBJ2-7, with TRBD2 identical over 7 bases. Germline trimming cut 8 bases from V and 1 base from J; bases unmatched to any gene: 11. The CDR3 covers 15 residues. The CDR3 DNA reads as TGTGCCAGCTGCCTAAGCGGGGCTTCTTCCTACGAGCAGTACTTC. Protein product: CASCLSGASSYEQYF.

The chain couples TRBV6-7 to TRBJ2-1; TRBD2 matches at 7 bases. TRBV6-7 is an open reading frame, and its role is uncertain. V lost 0 bases, J lost 7 bases, and 12 bases stayed unmatched. The CDR3 covers 17 residues. The CDR3 region is CASSYSGIETSFNEQFF. DNA of the CDR3: TGTGCCAGCAGTTACTCCGGTATCGAGACTAGCTTTAATGAGCAGTTCTTC.

This chain uses TRBV12-3 or TRBV12-4 with TRBJ2-4; D ambiguous. CDR3 size: 16 residues. V was cut by 3 bases and J by 1 base, with 13 bases left in between. Here the CDR3 reads CASSFEVSQAKNIQYF. DNA for the CDR3: TGTGCCAGCAGTTTTGAAGTATCGCAGGCCAAAAACATTCAGTACTTC.

The gene calls are TRBV5-1 and TRBJ2-7; 9 positions agree with TRBD1. From germline, CDR1 is SGHRS and CDR2 YFSETQ. V shed 4 bases and J 4 bases; nucleotides not matched to a gene: 15. The CDR3 has 17 amino acids. Written as DNA, the CDR3 is TGCGCCAGCAGCCAAGGGACAGGGCAAGGTCAAGATTACGAGCAGTACTTC. It specifies CASSQGTGQGQDYEQYF.

V usage is TRBV2 and J usage is TRBJ1-6, with no clear D. The V gene lost 4 bases and the J gene lost 14 bases, with 0 bases spanning the gap. Germline lookup yields CDR1 SNHLY and CDR2 FYNNEI. The CDR3 runs 8 residues. CDR3 protein: CASSALHF. CDR3 sequence (DNA): TGTGCCAGCAGTGCCCTCCACTTT.

The J gene is TRBJ2-7, the V gene TRBV2; D assignment may be TRBD1 or TRBD2 (5 bases each). V was cut by 7 bases and J by 3 bases, with 13 bases left in between. CDR1 and CDR2 from the germline V gene are SNHLY and FYNNEI. This CDR3 region has 13 residues. The CDR3 loop reads CASKTWDGYEQYF. For the CDR3, the DNA is TGTGCCAGCAAAACCTGGGACGGCTACGAGCAGTACTTC.

With respect to this clonotype: The missing conserved phenylalanine or tryptophan at the end of this CDR3 makes a read error likely. In DNA form, the CDR3 reads TGTGCCAGCAATTGGGGTGATCAGCCCCAGCATTTG. It translates to CASNWGDQPQHL. The gene calls are TRBV28 and TRBJ1-5; unclear D gene. The V gene lost 7 bases and the J gene lost 5 bases, with 9 bases spanning the gap. Germline lookup yields CDR1 MDHEN and CDR2 SYDVKM. The CDR3 has 12 amino acids.

A word on this clonotype: Sequence at one end of the junction differs from germline and may be a read error. V usage is TRBV5-1 and J usage is TRBJ2-2, with 7 bases that match TRBD2. This CDR3 is built from 17 residues. The germline CDR1 and CDR2 sequences are SGHRS and YFSETQ. The CDR3 region has the DNA TGCACCAGCAGCTTGCAACCCACCGGCGGGAGTGCCGGGGAGCTGTTTTTT. Protein product: CTSSLQPTGGSAGELFF.

The rearrangement joins TRBV20-1 to TRBJ1-6; no clear D gene. The length of the CDR3 is 14 residues. V lost 4 bases and J lost 5, with 12 bases in between. CDR1 and CDR2 from the germline V gene are DFQATT and SNEGSKA (reference sequence). CDR3 DNA: TGCAGTGCTATCGGCACAACCGATAATTCACCCCTCCACTTT. It yields the protein CSAIGTTDNSPLHF.

The chain employs TRBV3-1 and TRBJ2-2, with 14 bases fitting TRBD2. Germline V lookup: CDR1 LGHDT, CDR2 YNNKEL (reference sequence). V shed 3 bases and J 4 bases; nucleotides not matched to a gene: 1. This CDR3 comprises 16 residues. The CDR3 region is CASSQTSGRVTGELFF. CDR3 coding DNA: TGTGCCAGCAGCCAGACTAGCGGGAGGGTCACCGGGGAGCTGTTTTTT.

About this clonotype itself: Compared with germline, one end of the junction differs, possibly owing to a read error. The chain recombines TRBV2 with TRBJ1-2, with a possible D match to TRBD1 (6 bases). This CDR3 is 15 amino acids long. CDR1 and CDR2 from the germline V gene are SNHLY and FYNNEI. The CDR3 loop is CAGSKQGRGNYGYTF. The CDR3 nucleotides read TGTGCCGGCAGTAAACAGGGACGGGGTAATTATGGCTACACCTTC.

The rearrangement joins TRBV2 to TRBJ1-5, with D unclear. The length of the CDR3 is 15 residues. V was shortened by 7 bases and J by 9 bases, with 22 bases between the two germline ends. In germline, CDR1 is SNHLY, CDR2 FYNNEI. This CDR3 is CASKKGLTGSGPQHF. The CDR3 bases are TGTGCCAGCAAGAAAGGACTGACCGGGTCCGGGCCCCAGCATTTT.

The rearrangement joins TRBV5-1 to TRBJ2-7; 10 bases match TRBD1. Germline V CDR1 and CDR2: SGHRS, YFSETQ. This CDR3 has 16 amino acids. V gave up 3 bases and J gave up 6 bases; unmatched junction bases: 12. The CDR3 here is CASSSLPGTGVFEQYF. CDR3 DNA sequence: TGCGCCAGCAGCTCCTTACCAGGGACAGGGGTTTTCGAGCAGTACTTC.

The chain joins TRBV9 to TRBJ2-5, with D possibly being TRBD2 (5 bases). CDR1 is SGDLS and CDR2 is YYNGEE in the germline V gene. The CDR3 is 16 amino acids. Trimming left V 0 bases short and J 2 bases short, with 14 bases between. The DNA for the CDR3 is TGTGCCAGCAGCGTAGAGGTTCGGCGGAGGCAAGAGACCCAGTACTTC. As protein: CASSVEVRRRQETQYF.

The chain links TRBV7-9 to TRBJ1-6; TRBD1 might be the D (6 bases). Germline loops: CDR1 SEHNR, CDR2 FQNEAQ (reference sequence). The CDR3 extends over 18 amino acids. V gave up 5 bases and J gave up 5 bases, with 22 bases separating them. Here the CDR3 DNA reads TGTGCCAGCAGCCCTCCGACGGGGGGCGCGGGAAATAATTCACCCCTCCACTTT. This gives the protein CASSPPTGGAGNNSPLHF.

The chain is built from TRBV27 and TRBJ2-5; 7 nucleotides agree with TRBD2. This CDR3 spans 15 amino acids. The V segment lost 3 bases and the J segment 2 bases; nucleotides outside the gene matches: 6. CDR1 and CDR2 from the germline V gene are MNHEY and SMNVEV (reference sequence). This CDR3 reads CASSFWVAGQETQYF. In nucleotides, the CDR3 is TGTGCCAGCAGTTTCTGGGTAGCGGGTCAAGAGACCCAGTACTTC.

The chain recombines TRBV20-1 with TRBJ2-3; no reliable D call. Germline V gives CDR1 DFQATT, CDR2 SNEGSKA (reference sequence). This CDR3 has 11 residues. Trimming pared 2 bases from V and 5 bases from J, leaving 5 bases between. Here the CDR3 reads CSARPEDTQYF. Written as DNA, the CDR3 is TGCAGTGCTAGACCCGAAGATACGCAGTATTTT.

V is TRBV29-1 and J is TRBJ1-2; TRBD1 matches at 9 bases. The length of the CDR3 is 14 residues. Germline CDR1 is SQVTM and CDR2 is ANQGSEA. V was pared by 6 bases and J by 2 bases, with 7 bases of the junction left unmatched. The CDR3 sequence is CSVGQGPLNYGYTF. DNA of the CDR3: TGCAGCGTGGGACAGGGCCCCCTGAACTATGGCTACACCTTC. Full variable domain (outside the CDR3, taken from reference TRBV29-1 and TRBJ1-2): SAVISQKPSRDICQRGTSLTIQCQVDSQVTMMFWYRQQPGQSLTLIATANQGSEATYESGFVIDKFPISRPNLTFSTLTVSNMSPEDSSIYLCSVGQGPLNYGYTFGSGTRLTVV.

The table lists this clonotype with a few counts. The chain joins TRBV20-1 to TRBJ2-3; D may be TRBD2 (7 bases). The CDR3 is made up of 14 amino acids. Between the trimmed V and J ends, which lost 0 bases and 6 bases, there was a span of 13 bases. CDR1 and CDR2 (germline): DFQATT, SNEGSKA (reference sequence). CDR3 protein: CSARDRGALDTQYF. CDR3 bases: TGCAGTGCTAGAGATCGGGGGGCCCTGGATACGCAGTATTTT.

This chain links TRBV20-1 with TRBJ2-1, with 14 bases lining up with TRBD2. Germline V lookup: CDR1 DFQATT, CDR2 SNEGSKA (reference sequence). The CDR3 is 20 residues long. V lost 4 bases, J lost 0 bases, and 14 bases stayed unmatched. CDR3 region: CSATDRTSGRTSSSYNEQFF. The CDR3 region has the DNA TGCAGTGCTACTGATCGGACTAGCGGGAGGACCAGCAGCTCCTACAATGAGCAGTTCTTC.